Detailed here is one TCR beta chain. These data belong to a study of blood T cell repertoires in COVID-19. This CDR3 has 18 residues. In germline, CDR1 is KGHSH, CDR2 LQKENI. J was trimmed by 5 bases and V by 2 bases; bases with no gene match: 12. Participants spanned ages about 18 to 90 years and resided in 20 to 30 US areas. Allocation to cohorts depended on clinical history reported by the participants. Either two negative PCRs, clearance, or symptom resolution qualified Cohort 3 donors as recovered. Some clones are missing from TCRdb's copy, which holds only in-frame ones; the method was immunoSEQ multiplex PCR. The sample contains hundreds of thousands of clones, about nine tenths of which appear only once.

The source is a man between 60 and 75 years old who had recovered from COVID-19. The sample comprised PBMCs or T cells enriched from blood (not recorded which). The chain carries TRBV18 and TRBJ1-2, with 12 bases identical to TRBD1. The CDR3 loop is CASSPISGTGGSLYGYTF. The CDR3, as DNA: TGTGCCAGCTCACCAATATCCGGGACAGGGGGCAGTTTGTATGGCTACACCTTC.